The 4 T cell receptor beta chains below were found in one sample sequenced in a study of regulatory T cells in long-lasting Graves disease. Both iRepertoire HTBI primers and Arm-PCR of CDR3 regions were used to build the TCR beta libraries. TCRdb independently ran MiXCR on the multiplex PCR reads; one entry per CDR3 protein. The data contain about 620,000 distinct CDR3 sequences, 16% of them singletons. The time point: newly diagnosed GD, antithyroid drugs for less than 3 months. PBMC-derived RNA was used for the TCR library. The data also belong to a second study, concerning T cells in Graves' hyperthyroidism and ophthalmopathy.

The source material was peripheral blood mononuclear cells (PBMCs), sampled at new diagnosis, from a patient treated with antithyroid drugs. Receptors were obtained from a young woman with Graves disease.

The genes are TRBV29-1 and TRBJ2-1; the match to TRBD2 covers 7 bases. Unmatched junction bases numbered 17, after V lost 3 bases and J lost 12 bases. In germline, CDR1 is SQVTM, CDR2 ANQGSEA. The CDR3 covers 15 residues. CDR3 region: CSVEGSESSASGQFF. For the CDR3, the DNA is TGCAGCGTTGAGGGCTCCGAGTCTTCAGCTAGCGGGCAGTTCTTC.

This clonotype has a count of ten or more. The chain recombines TRBV6-1 with TRBJ1-2; 7 bases fit TRBD1. The ends lost 5 bases at V and 5 bases at J; junction bases unmatched: 8. The CDR3 has 14 amino acids. The germline V gene has CDR1 MNHNS and CDR2 SASEGT. The CDR3 bases are TGTGCCAGCAGTCTACAGGGGAGTTGGTATGGCTACACCTTC. Translation gives CASSLQGSWYGYTF.

This clonotype was picked up many times. The chain links TRBV27 to TRBJ2-7; possible D gene TRBD1, 5 bases. The CDR3 is 13 residues long. V dropped 8 bases and J dropped 4 bases, with 15 bases sitting between them. The germline gives CDR1 MNHEY, CDR2 SMNVEV (reference sequence). In nucleotides, the CDR3 is TGTGCCAGCCGACAAAGGGGCGTATACGAGCAGTACTTC. Residues: CASRQRGVYEQYF.

The gene calls are TRBV20-1 and TRBJ2-1; TRBD2 agrees at 10 bases. This CDR3 comprises 15 residues. V was clipped by 7 bases and J by 8 bases; unmatched bases: 14. Per the germline V gene, CDR1 is DFQATT and CDR2 is SNEGSKA (reference sequence). The CDR3 sequence: CSVPQGLAGADEQFF. Written as DNA, the CDR3 is TGCAGTGTTCCTCAGGGGCTAGCGGGAGCGGATGAGCAGTTCTTC.